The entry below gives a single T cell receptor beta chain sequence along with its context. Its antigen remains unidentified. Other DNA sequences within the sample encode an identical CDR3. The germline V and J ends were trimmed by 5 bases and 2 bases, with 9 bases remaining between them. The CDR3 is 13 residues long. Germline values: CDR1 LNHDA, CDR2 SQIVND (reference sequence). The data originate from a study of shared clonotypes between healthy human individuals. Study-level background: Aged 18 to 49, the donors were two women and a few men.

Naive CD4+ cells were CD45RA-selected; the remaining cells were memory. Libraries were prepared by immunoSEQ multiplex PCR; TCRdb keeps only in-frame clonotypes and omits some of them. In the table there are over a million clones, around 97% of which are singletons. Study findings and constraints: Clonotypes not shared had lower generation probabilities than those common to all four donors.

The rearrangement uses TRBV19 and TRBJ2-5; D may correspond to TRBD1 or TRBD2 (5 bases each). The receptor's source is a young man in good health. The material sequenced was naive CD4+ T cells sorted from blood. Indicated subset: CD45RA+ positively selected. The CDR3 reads CASSEGRQETQYF. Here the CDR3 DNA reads TGTGCCAGTAGTGAGGGGCGACAAGAGACCCAGTACTTC.